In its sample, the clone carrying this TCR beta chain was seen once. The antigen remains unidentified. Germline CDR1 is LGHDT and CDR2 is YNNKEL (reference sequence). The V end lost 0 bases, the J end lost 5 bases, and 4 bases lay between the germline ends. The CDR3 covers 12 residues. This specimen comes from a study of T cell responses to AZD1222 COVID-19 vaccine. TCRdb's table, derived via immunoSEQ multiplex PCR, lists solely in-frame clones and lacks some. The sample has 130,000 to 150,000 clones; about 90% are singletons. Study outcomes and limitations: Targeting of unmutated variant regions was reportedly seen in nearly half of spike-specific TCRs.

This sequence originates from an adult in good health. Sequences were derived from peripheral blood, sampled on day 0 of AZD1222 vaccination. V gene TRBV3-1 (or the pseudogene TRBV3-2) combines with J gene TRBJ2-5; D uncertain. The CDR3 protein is CASSQDRETQYF. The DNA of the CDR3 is TGTGCCAGCAGCCAAGACAGGGAGACCCAGTACTTC.